This T cell receptor (beta chain) was captured by sequencing in a study of blood T cell repertoires in COVID-19. This CDR3 comprises 13 residues. J was trimmed by 10 bases and V by 6 bases; bases with no gene match: 3. As processed by the authors: The assay estimated nucleated cells by amplifying reference gene primers. Profiled with immunoSEQ multiplex PCR; TCRdb holds only in-frame clones, not every one. That table supplies the V and J calls and clone size; D and trimming were determined from the DNA. The sample contains some 270,000 clones, roughly 86% of which appear only once. The table lists this clone with a few counts.

This chain links TRBV12-3 or TRBV12-4 with TRBJ1-6; TRBD1 agrees at 10 bases. Sequenced input: peripheral blood. The sequence derives from a woman aged 55-69 years who had recovered from COVID-19. CDR3 sequence (DNA): TGTGCCAGCAGCGGACAGGGGGGATCACCCCTCCACTTT. This translates into CASSGQGGSPLHF.